The following is a T cell receptor beta chain sequence with its context. The targeted sequencing depth was 1 in 200,000 to 1 in 1 million T cells. Here immunoSEQ multiplex PCR was the method, and the copy in TCRdb shows in-frame clones only, minus some. The table shows 300,000 or so clones, with roughly 70% occurring only once. This record comes from a study of cytotoxic CD8 clonotypes in ibrutinib-treated CLL. Study background: Following a median about twelve months of treatment, with a range of 6 to 36, response samples were taken.

The CDR3 loop spans 12 amino acids. V lost 4 bases to trimming and J lost 8 bases, with 11 bases between them. CDR1 and CDR2 from the germline V gene are SNHLY and FYNNEI. The clonotype was recovered from a human donor with chronic lymphocytic leukemia. This sample comprised PBMCs, obtained after 36 months of ibrutinib treatment. The V and J genes are TRBV2 and TRBJ1-2; no definite D call. The CDR3 DNA reads TGTGCCAGCAGTGTCACCTCGTTGGGCTACACCTTC. This codes for CASSVTSLGYTF.